One and the same sample provided the 20 T cell receptor beta chains below, sequenced in a study of T cells in Graves' hyperthyroidism and ophthalmopathy. Amplification of TCR beta CDR3 regions used RNA as the template. TCR CDR3 regions were first amplified by RT-PCR with HTBI primers. Each CDR3 protein gets one entry after TCRdb re-called the multiplex PCR reads with MiXCR. The profile covers hundreds of thousands of distinct CDR3 sequences, with about 17% appearing a single time and about a sixth taken by the ten largest. Sequencing was performed on blood. Receptor source: a woman in her forties or fifties with Graves' hyperthyroidism that later progressed to Graves' ophthalmopathy.

The V and J genes are TRBV4-1 and TRBJ1-3, with D unresolved. V shed 2 bases and J shed 0 bases, with 8 bases lying between them. Germline CDR1 is MGHRA and CDR2 is YSYEKL. This CDR3 region has 15 residues. DNA for the CDR3: TGCGCCAGCAGCCAACATGATAGCTCTGGAAACACCATATATTTT. Its protein product is CASSQHDSSGNTIYF.

The chain's CDR3 is CASSPSGGEELFF. CDR3 DNA: TGTGCCAGCAGCCCGTCAGGTGGTGAGGAGCTGTTTTTT. V gene TRBV7-3 combines with J gene TRBJ2-2, with D uncertain. The CDR3 is made up of 13 amino acids. Germline assignment: CDR1 SGHTA and CDR2 FQGTGA. V was clipped by 5 bases and J by 10 bases, with 14 bases between them.

The chain combines TRBV12-3 or TRBV12-4 with TRBJ1-6; D unresolved. Trimming pared 7 bases from V and 9 bases from J, leaving 13 bases between. The CDR3 consists of 13 residues. Here the CDR3 reads CASNQRASSPLHF. Here the CDR3 DNA reads TGTGCCAGCAATCAGAGAGCGAGTTCACCCCTCCACTTT.

V usage is TRBV27 and J usage is TRBJ2-2; 9 bases are a match to TRBD1. The CDR3 is 16 amino acids. The J segment lost 7 bases and the V segment lost 4 bases, leaving 10 bases of the junction unmatched. The germline V gene encodes CDR1 MNHEY and CDR2 SMNVEV (reference sequence). This CDR3 reads CASSSGTGSIFGELFF. The CDR3 DNA is TGTGCCAGCAGTTCCGGGACAGGGTCTATCTTCGGGGAGCTGTTTTTT.

On this clonotype: This sequence may be a read error, since a much larger clone differs from it by one base. Since the CDR3 does not end with the conserved phenylalanine or tryptophan, this likely comes from a read error. The rearrangement uses TRBV6-5 and TRBJ2-7, with 7 nucleotides matching TRBD1. The CDR3 covers 15 residues. V shed 5 bases and J 1 base; nucleotides not matched to a gene: 8. Per germline, CDR1 MNHEY and CDR2 SVGAGI. CDR3 loop: CASSNPGTASYEQYL. In DNA form, the CDR3 reads TGTGCCAGCAGTAACCCCGGGACAGCTTCCTACGAGCAGTACCTC.

V is TRBV19 and J is TRBJ2-5; D could derive from TRBD1 or TRBD2 (6 bases each). This CDR3 comprises 15 residues. Germline V lookup: CDR1 LNHDA, CDR2 SQIVND (reference sequence). Trimming stripped 1 base from V and 5 bases from J, with 14 bases between. The CDR3 DNA sequence: TGTGCCAGTAGTATAGCGGGGGCCGCGGGTGAGACCCAGTACTTC. This codes for CASSIAGAAGETQYF.

The chain is built from TRBV20-1 and TRBJ1-2, with D possibly being TRBD1 (5 bases). Trimming removed 8 bases at V and 4 bases at J, with 11 bases between. This CDR3 comprises 11 residues. The germline V gene has CDR1 DFQATT and CDR2 SNEGSKA (reference sequence). Here the CDR3 DNA reads TGCAGTTTACAGGAGGCCTATGGCTACACCTTC. Amino acid sequence: CSLQEAYGYTF.

This clonotype was counted a few times. A much larger clone is a single base away; this may be a read error. This chain joins TRBV12-3 or TRBV12-4 and TRBJ1-2; possibly TRBD1 for D (5 bases). The CDR3 is made up of 14 amino acids. Deletions cut 3 bases from V and 6 bases from J, with 14 bases between. This chain's CDR3 is CASSLDKGLNGYTF. CDR3 nucleotides: TGTGCCAGCAGTTTGGACAAGGGGCTTAATGGCTACACCTTC.

At least ten counts were recorded for this clonotype. The chain is built from TRBV3-1 and TRBJ2-1, with 7 bases aligning to TRBD1. Trimming took 0 bases from V and 8 from J; bases not matched to a gene: 7. This CDR3 contains 15 residues. CDR1 and CDR2 from the germline V gene are LGHDT and YNNKEL (reference sequence). Here the CDR3 reads CASSQEGRGSDEQFF. CDR3 nucleotides: TGTGCCAGCAGCCAAGAGGGCAGGGGGTCTGATGAGCAGTTCTTC.

This clonotype came up a few times. The CDR3 loop is CASSLSDYEQYF. In DNA form, the CDR3 reads TGCGCCAGCAGCTTGTCGGACTACGAGCAGTACTTC. The V call is TRBV5-1, the J call TRBJ2-7; the D is unclear. CDR3 length equals 12 residues. V dropped 1 base and J dropped 3 bases, with 5 bases sitting between them. CDR1 is SGHRS, CDR2 YFSETQ, per germline.

The table lists this clonotype with many counts. V and J are TRBV9 and TRBJ1-1, with no clear D. The V and J ends lost 3 bases and 3 bases respectively, with 18 bases between them. This CDR3 contains 16 residues. Per germline, CDR1 SGDLS and CDR2 YYNGEE. DNA of the CDR3: TGTGCCAGCAGCGCTGGACCGCCGAAGAGGGACACTGAAGCTTTCTTT. It codes for CASSAGPPKRDTEAFF.

The rearrangement links TRBV12-3 or TRBV12-4 to TRBJ1-6, with D uncertain. The CDR3 has 16 amino acids. V lost 5 bases, J lost 7 bases, and 18 bases lay in between. CDR3 sequence reads: CASSPNPRGTNSPLHF. The CDR3 DNA reads TGTGCCAGCAGTCCCAACCCCCGAGGTACGAATTCACCCCTCCACTTT.

This sequence joins TRBV5-1 and TRBJ2-1; D is perhaps TRBD2 (5 bases). The CDR3 is 16 amino acids. Between the trimmed V and J ends, which lost 0 bases and 2 bases, there was a span of 12 bases. Germline CDR1 SGHRS, CDR2 YFSETQ. The CDR3 reads CASSLAGKNPYNEQFF. Here the CDR3 DNA reads TGCGCCAGCAGCTTGGCCGGGAAGAATCCCTACAATGAGCAGTTCTTC.

This clonotype has ten or more counts. The chain links TRBV24-1 to TRBJ2-2; either TRBD1 or TRBD2 may fit D (6 bases each). CDR1 and CDR2 from the germline V gene are KGHDR and SFDVKD. V shed 7 bases and J shed 4 bases, with 12 bases lying between them. This CDR3 spans 14 amino acids. Written as DNA, the CDR3 is TGTGCCACCAGGGGCGGAGGGGGCACCGGGGAGCTGTTTTTT. Residues: CATRGGGGTGELFF.

This clonotype was recorded many times. This chain uses TRBV20-1 with TRBJ2-3; no reliable D call. Trimming took off 6 bases at V and 2 bases at J, with 9 bases between the two ends. There are 12 residues in the CDR3. Germline V gene data show CDR1 as DFQATT and CDR2 as SNEGSKA (reference sequence). The CDR3 coding sequence is TGCAGTGCCCCAGACAACACAGATACGCAGTATTTT. It specifies CSAPDNTDTQYF.

The genes are TRBV5-1 and TRBJ2-2; a weak D match, TRBD1 (6 bases). V lost 4 bases to trimming and J lost 0 bases, with 13 bases between them. This CDR3 spans 16 amino acids. The germline V gene has CDR1 SGHRS and CDR2 YFSETQ. CDR3 sequence (DNA): TGCGCCAGCAGCCTGACAGGAGTAACGAACACCGGGGAGCTGTTTTTT. It specifies CASSLTGVTNTGELFF.

This sequence joins TRBV5-5 and TRBJ1-1; D remains unclear. The CDR3 has 15 amino acids. V lost 0 bases, J lost 1 base, and 10 bases lay in between. The V gene's germline CDR1 is SGHKS and CDR2 YYEKEE (reference sequence). The chain's CDR3 is CASSLGIRGNTEAFF. CDR3 bases: TGTGCCAGCAGCTTGGGGATACGGGGGAACACTGAAGCTTTCTTT.

For this clonotype: With a much larger clone just one base away, this may be a read error. This chain links TRBV11-1 with TRBJ2-5; the D is unclear. This CDR3 has 15 residues. The germline gives CDR1 SGHAT, CDR2 FQDESV (reference sequence). As DNA, the CDR3 is TGTGCCAGCAGCTTAGCAGCTCAGTACCAAGAGACCCAGTGCTTC. Its translation is CASSLAAQYQETQCF.

The table lists this clonotype with many counts. The chain couples TRBV11-2 to TRBJ2-1; the D call may be TRBD1 or TRBD2 (5 bases each). The V and J ends lost 1 base and 8 bases respectively, with 12 bases between them. The CDR3 spans 14 residues. The germline CDR1 and CDR2 sequences are SGHAT and FQNNGV. The CDR3 spells CASSLVRGRDEQFF. CDR3 DNA sequence: TGTGCCAGCAGCTTAGTCCGGGGCAGGGATGAGCAGTTCTTC. The full variable domain, in which reference TRBV11-2 and TRBJ2-1 provide the parts outside the CDR3, is EAGVAQSPRYKIIEKRQSVAFWCNPISGHATLYWYQQILGQGPKLLIQFQNNGVVDDSQLPKDRFSAERLKGVDSTLKIQPAKLEDSAVYLCASSLVRGRDEQFFGPGTRLTVL.

This clonotype was seen many times. This chain joins TRBV15 and TRBJ1-1; no reliable D call. This CDR3 is 18 amino acids long. The V gene's germline CDR1 is LNHNV and CDR2 YYDKDF (reference sequence). With 0 bases removed from V and 1 base from J, the gap between germline ends came to 18 bases. Here the CDR3 reads CATSRDLGGRLGNTEAFF. CDR3 bases: TGTGCCACCAGCAGAGATTTAGGAGGTCGCCTGGGGAACACTGAAGCTTTCTTT.